These T cell receptor beta chains were read from a single sample in a study of blood T cell repertoires in COVID-19. Here immunoSEQ multiplex PCR was the method, and the copy in TCRdb shows in-frame clones only, minus some. Among roughly 150,000 clones listed, roughly nine tenths were seen once. Sample: peripheral blood. These receptors were taken from a man aged 55-75 years with acute or convalescent COVID-19. Each CDR3 is given with its conserved first and last residue. Each record gives: clone size, D gene, J gene, V gene, CDR3 DNA, CDR3 protein. A D gene is named only where the DNA matches it firmly. Some rows mark clone size as missing; the rest say once, few, many or name a class of expanded clone.

clone size: NA
D gene: NA
J gene: TRBJ1-4
V gene: TRBV27
CDR3 DNA: TGTGCCAGCAGTGCGATTAATGAAAAACTGTTTTTT
CDR3 protein: CASSAINEKLFF

clone size: NA
D gene: TRBD1
J gene: TRBJ1-2
V gene: TRBV10-3
CDR3 DNA: TGTGCCATCAGAGAGACAGGGAAAACTCCTCAGTATGGCTACACCTTC
CDR3 protein: CAIRETGKTPQYGYTF

clone size: NA
D gene: NA
J gene: TRBJ1-3
V gene: TRBV15
CDR3 DNA: TGTGCCACCAGCAGAGGACAGCTCTCTGGAAACACCATATATTTT
CDR3 protein: CATSRGQLSGNTIYF

clone size: NA
D gene: NA
J gene: TRBJ2-5
V gene: TRBV13
CDR3 DNA: TGTGCCAGCAGCTTAGTGGCGGGAAAAGAGACCCAGTACTTC
CDR3 protein: CASSLVAGKETQYF

clone size: NA
D gene: TRBD2
J gene: TRBJ2-3
V gene: TRBV12-5
CDR3 DNA: TGTGCTAGTGGTTTGCTCGGGGGGGGCAGCTACACAGATACGCAGTATTTT
CDR3 protein: CASGLLGGGSYTDTQYF

clone size: NA
D gene: TRBD2
J gene: TRBJ2-1
V gene: TRBV15
CDR3 DNA: TGTGCCACCAGCAAACAAACGGGACTAGCGAATAATGAGCAGTTCTTC
CDR3 protein: CATSKQTGLANNEQFF

clone size: NA
D gene: NA
J gene: TRBJ2-7
V gene: TRBV7-9
CDR3 DNA: TGTGCCAGCAGCTTATCTATAGAGCGGCAGTACTTC
CDR3 protein: CASSLSIERQYF

clone size: NA
D gene: TRBD1
J gene: TRBJ1-2
V gene: TRBV29-1
CDR3 DNA: TGCAGCGGCGATGACAGGGGGCCTTCAGGCTACACCTTC
CDR3 protein: CSGDDRGPSGYTF

clone size: NA
D gene: TRBD1
J gene: TRBJ2-7
V gene: TRBV18
CDR3 DNA: TGTGCCAGCTCACACGCAACAGGGGATTTCTACGAGCAGTACTTC
CDR3 protein: CASSHATGDFYEQYF

clone size: NA
D gene: NA
J gene: TRBJ1-2
V gene: TRBV19
CDR3 DNA: TGTGCCAGTAATAGGGCAGATACAGGGAACTATGGCTACACCTTC
CDR3 protein: CASNRADTGNYGYTF

clone size: NA
D gene: TRBD1
J gene: TRBJ1-2
V gene: TRBV19
CDR3 DNA: TGTGCCAGTAGTCTCTACGCAGGGGGGTACTATGGCTACACCTTC
CDR3 protein: CASSLYAGGYYGYTF

clone size: NA
D gene: TRBD1
J gene: TRBJ2-3
V gene: TRBV6-5
CDR3 DNA: TGTGCCAGCAGTCGAGCGGGACAGGGGACCGATACGCAGTATTTT
CDR3 protein: CASSRAGQGTDTQYF

clone size: NA
D gene: NA
J gene: TRBJ1-1
V gene: TRBV5-5
CDR3 DNA: TGTGCCAGCAGCCCTAGTGACAGGAACACTGAAGCTTTCTTT
CDR3 protein: CASSPSDRNTEAFF

clone size: NA
D gene: NA
J gene: TRBJ1-1
V gene: TRBV7-2
CDR3 DNA: TGTGCCAGCAGCTTAGACAGGAACACTGAAGCTTTCTTT
CDR3 protein: CASSLDRNTEAFF

clone size: NA
D gene: NA
J gene: TRBJ2-1
V gene: TRBV27
CDR3 DNA: TGTGCCAGCAGTTTACTCTGGGACATAAAAGGGGATGAGCAGTTCTTC
CDR3 protein: CASSLLWDIKGDEQFF

clone size: NA
D gene: NA
J gene: TRBJ1-4
V gene: TRBV2
CDR3 DNA: TGTGCCAGCAGGACGGGGATAGAAAAACTGTTTTTT
CDR3 protein: CASRTGIEKLFF

clone size: once
D gene: NA
J gene: TRBJ2-2
V gene: TRBV7-2
CDR3 DNA: TGTGCCAGCAGCTTTTTGTCCCAGAAGACCGGGGAGCTGTTTTTT
CDR3 protein: CASSFLSQKTGELFF

clone size: NA
D gene: NA
J gene: TRBJ2-7
V gene: TRBV5-1
CDR3 DNA: TGCGCCAGCAGCTGGGCAGACGGCTACGAGCAGTACTTC
CDR3 protein: CASSWADGYEQYF

clone size: NA
D gene: NA
J gene: TRBJ1-1
V gene: TRBV9
CDR3 DNA: TGTGCCAGCAGCGGGTATCAGGGGTCCACTGAAGCTTTCTTT
CDR3 protein: CASSGYQGSTEAFF

clone size: NA
D gene: TRBD2
J gene: TRBJ2-1
V gene: TRBV4-1
CDR3 DNA: TGCGCCAGCAGCGACCAGGCTCGAAGCGGGGGCTCCAATGAGCAGTTCTTC
CDR3 protein: CASSDQARSGGSNEQFF

clone size: NA
D gene: TRBD1
J gene: TRBJ1-3
V gene: TRBV9
CDR3 DNA: TGTGCCAGCAGCGCAGACAGGGGGGTAAACACCATATATTTT
CDR3 protein: CASSADRGVNTIYF

clone size: NA
D gene: TRBD1
J gene: TRBJ1-5
V gene: TRBV24-1
CDR3 DNA: TGTGCCACCAGTGATAACCGGGACAGGGGAAGGGATCAGCCCCAGCATTTT
CDR3 protein: CATSDNRDRGRDQPQHF

clone size: once
D gene: NA
J gene: TRBJ1-2
V gene: TRBV10-3
CDR3 DNA: TGTGCCATCACCCCGGGGTATGGCTACACCTTC
CDR3 protein: CAITPGYGYTF

clone size: once
D gene: NA
J gene: TRBJ1-2
V gene: TRBV14
CDR3 DNA: TGTGCCAGCAGCCGGCATCGCGGTGGCTACACCTTC
CDR3 protein: CASSRHRGGYTF

clone size: NA
D gene: NA
J gene: TRBJ1-3
V gene: TRBV5-6
CDR3 DNA: TGTGCCAGCAGCTTATCGAACACCATATATTTT
CDR3 protein: CASSLSNTIYF

clone size: NA
D gene: NA
J gene: TRBJ2-1
V gene: TRBV2
CDR3 DNA: TGTGCCAGCAGTCCGACGACTAGTTTTCTCGATGAGCAGTTCTTC
CDR3 protein: CASSPTTSFLDEQFF

clone size: NA
D gene: NA
J gene: TRBJ2-6
V gene: TRBV2
CDR3 DNA: TGTGCCAGTTTCAGCGGCTCTGGGGCCAACGTCCTGACTTTC
CDR3 protein: CASFSGSGANVLTF

clone size: NA
D gene: TRBD1
J gene: TRBJ1-6
V gene: TRBV7-9
CDR3 DNA: TGTGCCAGCAGCCCCTTGACAGGGGGCTTTAGTTCACCCCTCCACTTT
CDR3 protein: CASSPLTGGFSSPLHF

clone size: NA
D gene: TRBD1
J gene: TRBJ1-2
V gene: TRBV5-1
CDR3 DNA: TGCGCCAGCAGCGTGACAGGGCGCGGCTACACCTTC
CDR3 protein: CASSVTGRGYTF

clone size: NA
D gene: TRBD1
J gene: TRBJ2-7
V gene: TRBV10-3
CDR3 DNA: TGTGCCACCGGGGACAGCCATAGCTCCTACGAGCAGTACTTC
CDR3 protein: CATGDSHSSYEQYF

clone size: NA
D gene: NA
J gene: TRBJ1-1
V gene: TRBV1
CDR3 DNA: TGCACCAGCAGCCAAGATCGGGAGGGCCTCTTGGATGAAGCTTTCTTT
CDR3 protein: CTSSQDREGLLDEAFF

clone size: NA
D gene: NA
J gene: TRBJ1-4
V gene: TRBV7-9
CDR3 DNA: TGTGCCAGCAGCTCCGATTGGCGGGGGGCCAATGAAAAACTGTTTTTT
CDR3 protein: CASSSDWRGANEKLFF

clone size: once
D gene: TRBD1
J gene: TRBJ1-2
V gene: TRBV30
CDR3 DNA: TGTGCCTGGACGGTCCAGGCCGCCGGGACAGGATTTAATGGCTACACCTTC
CDR3 protein: CAWTVQAAGTGFNGYTF

clone size: NA
D gene: NA
J gene: TRBJ1-3
V gene: TRBV7-9
CDR3 DNA: TGTGCCAGCAGCCCCTGGGGCAGTTCTGGAAACACCATATATTTT
CDR3 protein: CASSPWGSSGNTIYF

clone size: once
D gene: NA
J gene: TRBJ2-7
V gene: TRBV4-1
CDR3 DNA: TGCGCCAGCCGCACAAGTCGCGGGGAGCAGTACTTC
CDR3 protein: CASRTSRGEQYF

clone size: NA
D gene: NA
J gene: TRBJ1-2
V gene: TRBV7-9
CDR3 DNA: TGTGCCAGCAGCCCTGGGGGGGCCCAAAGTCTTTATGGCTACACCTTC
CDR3 protein: CASSPGGAQSLYGYTF

clone size: NA
D gene: NA
J gene: TRBJ2-5
V gene: TRBV24-1
CDR3 DNA: TGTGCCACCAGTGAGGGGAGCGGCAATCAAGAGACCCAGTACTTC
CDR3 protein: CATSEGSGNQETQYF

clone size: NA
D gene: NA
J gene: TRBJ2-7
V gene: TRBV20-1
CDR3 DNA: TGCAGTGCTAGTAGTCCCTCTATACTCTACGAGCAGTACTTC
CDR3 protein: CSASSPSILYEQYF

clone size: NA
D gene: NA
J gene: TRBJ1-6
V gene: TRBV9
CDR3 DNA: TGTGCCAGCAGCGTAGCGCGGGATCCTAGCCTTAATTCACCCCTCCACTTT
CDR3 protein: CASSVARDPSLNSPLHF

clone size: once
D gene: NA
J gene: TRBJ2-2
V gene: TRBV7-2
CDR3 DNA: TGTGCCAGCAGCTTAGGCAGGAACACCGGGGAGCTGTTTTTT
CDR3 protein: CASSLGRNTGELFF

clone size: NA
D gene: TRBD1
J gene: TRBJ1-6
V gene: TRBV5-1
CDR3 DNA: TGCGCCAGCAGCTCGTTTGCCGGACAGGATAATTCACCCCTCCACTTT
CDR3 protein: CASSSFAGQDNSPLHF

clone size: NA
D gene: NA
J gene: TRBJ1-5
V gene: TRBV6-5
CDR3 DNA: TGTGCCAGCCGGGGGGCGGGGATGCCCCAGCATTTT
CDR3 protein: CASRGAGMPQHF

clone size: many
D gene: NA
J gene: TRBJ1-1
V gene: TRBV7-2
CDR3 DNA: TGTGCCAGCAGCCCTATTGCCAGGGCCGAAGCTTTCTTT
CDR3 protein: CASSPIARAEAFF

clone size: NA
D gene: NA
J gene: TRBJ1-6
V gene: TRBV9
CDR3 DNA: TGTGCCAGCAGCTCAATTAATTCACCCCTCCACTTT
CDR3 protein: CASSSINSPLHF

clone size: NA
D gene: TRBD1
J gene: TRBJ2-5
V gene: TRBV7-9
CDR3 DNA: TGTGCCAGCAGCCCCCCGGCAGGGGGCGCAGAGACCCAGTACTTC
CDR3 protein: CASSPPAGGAETQYF

clone size: NA
D gene: NA
J gene: TRBJ1-5
V gene: TRBV18
CDR3 DNA: TGTGCCAGCTCACCAAGGGGCGCCTTAGGAGCACCCCAGCATTTT
CDR3 protein: CASSPRGALGAPQHF

clone size: NA
D gene: TRBD1
J gene: TRBJ1-1
V gene: TRBV27
CDR3 DNA: TGTGCCAGCAGTTTAAGACAGGGCGTGACTGAAGCTTTCTTT
CDR3 protein: CASSLRQGVTEAFF

clone size: NA
D gene: NA
J gene: TRBJ2-7
V gene: TRBV6-5
CDR3 DNA: TGTGCCAGCAGTTACAACAGGGTCTACGAGCAGTACTTC
CDR3 protein: CASSYNRVYEQYF

clone size: NA
D gene: NA
J gene: TRBJ2-2
V gene: TRBV19
CDR3 DNA: TGTGCCAGTAGTATTGGCCAGAAAACCGGGGAGCTGTTTTTT
CDR3 protein: CASSIGQKTGELFF

clone size: NA
D gene: TRBD1
J gene: TRBJ2-1
V gene: TRBV4-1
CDR3 DNA: TGCGCCAGCAGCCAAGAAACAGGGGGGATTGACAATGAGCAGTTCTTC
CDR3 protein: CASSQETGGIDNEQFF

clone size: NA
D gene: NA
J gene: TRBJ1-3
V gene: TRBV5-1
CDR3 DNA: TGCGCCAGCAGCTTGGGCGAGGCGTTCAGCTCTGGAAACACCATATATTTT
CDR3 protein: CASSLGEAFSSGNTIYF

clone size: NA
D gene: TRBD1
J gene: TRBJ1-1
V gene: TRBV4-2
CDR3 DNA: TGTGCCAGCAGCCAAAATGCGGACAGGGTGAACACTGAAGCTTTCTTT
CDR3 protein: CASSQNADRVNTEAFF

clone size: NA
D gene: NA
J gene: TRBJ2-7
V gene: TRBV13
CDR3 DNA: TGTGCCAGCAGCCCTTCATGGACTCTCCCCATCGAGCAGTACTTC
CDR3 protein: CASSPSWTLPIEQYF

clone size: NA
D gene: NA
J gene: TRBJ2-2
V gene: TRBV5-6
CDR3 DNA: TGTGCCAGCATCCCCGGGACAAAGATTAGCACCGGGGAGCTGTTTTTT
CDR3 protein: CASIPGTKISTGELFF

clone size: few
D gene: TRBD2
J gene: TRBJ2-3
V gene: TRBV7-3
CDR3 DNA: TGTGCCAGCAGCTTGCGGGGGGACCTCACAGATACGCAGTATTTT
CDR3 protein: CASSLRGDLTDTQYF

clone size: NA
D gene: TRBD1
J gene: TRBJ1-1
V gene: TRBV18
CDR3 DNA: TGTGCCAGCTCCCCCCGGGACAGGGAAGTGACTGAAGCTTTCTTT
CDR3 protein: CASSPRDREVTEAFF

clone size: NA
D gene: NA
J gene: TRBJ2-7
V gene: TRBV15
CDR3 DNA: TGTGCCACCAGCGGCCCTGGAGGGAAAGGGGAATACGAGCAGTACTTC
CDR3 protein: CATSGPGGKGEYEQYF

clone size: NA
D gene: NA
J gene: TRBJ2-7
V gene: TRBV19
CDR3 DNA: TGTGCCAGTAGTATGGCCCGGGGGTCCTACGAGCAGTACTTC
CDR3 protein: CASSMARGSYEQYF

clone size: NA
D gene: TRBD1
J gene: TRBJ1-2
V gene: TRBV19
CDR3 DNA: TGTGCCAGTGGGGGACAGGGTAATGGCTACACCTTC
CDR3 protein: CASGGQGNGYTF